This passage covers 27 T cell receptor beta chains from one sample sequenced in a study of response to subunit inactivated influenza vaccine. TCRdb analysed the RT-PCR reads with MiXCR anew, one entry per CDR3 protein. The sample lists 490,000 or so distinct CDR3 sequences; about 7.6% were seen once. The starting material was PBMCs from blood, obtained 23 to 25 months after vaccination. These receptor sequences come from a man between 50 and 75 years old who received an inactivated influenza vaccine.

This clonotype occurred a few times. V is TRBV9 and J is TRBJ1-5, with a possible D match to TRBD1 (5 bases). Germline V gene lookup returns CDR1 SGDLS and CDR2 YYNGEE. Trimming cost V 3 bases and J 3 bases, with 7 bases left between them. The length of the CDR3 is 13 residues. CDR3 DNA sequence: TGTGCCAGCAGCGGGGGGACCAATCAGCCCCAGCATTTT. Protein sequence: CASSGGTNQPQHF.

J is TRBJ2-1 and V is TRBV7-9; TRBD2 might be the D (6 bases). This CDR3 is built from 15 residues. Germline V gene data show CDR1 as SEHNR and CDR2 as FQNEAQ (reference sequence). Trimming left V 5 bases short and J 3 bases short, with 14 bases between. CDR3 nucleotides: TGTGCCAGCAGCATGACTAGAAAGGGCTACAATGAGCAGTTCTTC. Its translation: CASSMTRKGYNEQFF.

This clonotype has only a few counts. The genes are TRBV5-6 and TRBJ2-3; 16 bases align to TRBD2. With 4 bases clipped from V and 4 bases from J, the junction kept 6 bases outside the gene matches. Germline V gene lookup returns CDR1 SGHDT and CDR2 YYEEEE. The CDR3 contains 17 residues. The CDR3 DNA is TGTGCCAGCAGCGGCGGGACTAGCGGGGGGGCTGCAGATACGCAGTATTTT. As protein: CASSGGTSGGAADTQYF.

This clonotype was detected ten times or more. The rearrangement joins TRBV20-1 to TRBJ2-7; D is uncertain. Trimming removed 2 bases at V and 4 bases at J, with 6 bases between. The CDR3 totals 11 residues. Looked up from germline, CDR1 is DFQATT and CDR2 is SNEGSKA (reference sequence). CDR3 sequence (DNA): TGCAGTGCTAGACTGATGTACGAGCAGTACTTC. Residues: CSARLMYEQYF.

This chain uses TRBV6-1 with TRBJ2-7; no clear D gene. The CDR3 loop spans 13 amino acids. CDR1 MNHNS and CDR2 SASEGT come from the germline V gene. V shed 1 base and J shed 5 bases, with 9 bases lying between them. The CDR3 is CASSEVGRDEQYF. The CDR3, as DNA: TGTGCCAGCAGTGAAGTCGGTAGGGACGAGCAGTACTTC.

This clonotype was observed many times. The rearrangement links TRBV19 to TRBJ2-2; D gene ambiguous. CDR3 length: 10 residues. The V and J ends lost 10 bases and 7 bases respectively, with 7 bases between them. Germline assignment: CDR1 LNHDA and CDR2 SQIVND (reference sequence). The CDR3 sequence: CATQYGELFF. The CDR3 nucleotides read TGTGCCACTCAATACGGGGAGCTGTTTTTT.

The genes are TRBV5-1 and TRBJ2-3; D unresolved. Germline V CDR1 and CDR2: SGHRS, YFSETQ. Trimming stripped 5 bases from V and 5 bases from J, with 12 bases between. This CDR3 has 13 amino acids. CDR3 nucleotides: TGCGCCAGCAGGCCCGCGCTACTAGATACGCAGTATTTT. This sequence encodes CASRPALLDTQYF.

This clonotype has just a few counts. J is TRBJ2-3 and V is TRBV7-3; TRBD2 matches 9 bases. This CDR3 has 16 residues. Trimming took 5 bases from V and 1 from J; bases not matched to a gene: 7. Germline CDR1 reads SGHTA; CDR2 reads FQGTGA. The CDR3 DNA reads as TGTGCCAGCAGCCCAACTCTAGCGGGGCGCACAGATACGCAGTATTTT. It codes for CASSPTLAGRTDTQYF.

To note about this clonotype: The junction departs from germline at one end; a sequencing error may be responsible. The rearrangement joins TRBV3-1 to TRBJ2-7; 9 bases agree with TRBD2. CDR1 is LGHDT and CDR2 is YNNKEL in the germline V gene (reference sequence). The CDR3 is made up of 14 amino acids. The CDR3 is CASTQSGGPYEQYF. The DNA of the CDR3 is TGTGCCAGCACCCAAAGCGGGGGGCCCTACGAGCAGTACTTC.

This clonotype was counted at least ten times. The chain joins TRBV6-2 or TRBV6-3 to TRBJ2-7, with 8 positions matching TRBD2. This CDR3 region has 16 residues. Unmatched junction bases numbered 8, after V lost 2 bases and J lost 2 bases. In germline, CDR1 is MNHEY, CDR2 SVGEGT. In nucleotides, the CDR3 is TGTGCCAGCAGTTACAACAGCGGGAGAGGGACCTACGAGCAGTACTTC. Protein product: CASSYNSGRGTYEQYF.

A few counts support this clonotype. The rearrangement uses TRBV28 and TRBJ2-7; D not certain. Trimming stripped 6 bases from V and 4 bases from J, with 16 bases between. CDR1 and CDR2 (germline): MDHEN, SYDVKM. The CDR3 covers 14 residues. As DNA, the CDR3 is TGTGCCAGCAGCAGCCGAATCCGAGCTTACGAGCAGTACTTC. As protein: CASSSRIRAYEQYF.

This clonotype was recorded at least ten times. This rearrangement joins TRBV2 to TRBJ2-3; 8 nucleotides match TRBD1. The CDR3 has 13 amino acids. Germline CDR1 reads SNHLY; CDR2 reads FYNNEI. The V and J ends lost 7 bases and 2 bases, in that order; junction bases with no gene match: 2. The CDR3 protein is CASKTGVTDTQYF. The CDR3 coding sequence is TGTGCCAGCAAGACAGGGGTCACAGATACGCAGTATTTT.

This clonotype was recorded a few times. This rearrangement joins TRBV28 to TRBJ2-3, with D possibly TRBD2 on 5 matching bases. Looked up from germline, CDR1 is MDHEN and CDR2 is SYDVKM. The CDR3 is made up of 15 amino acids. V was trimmed by 6 bases and J by 0 bases, leaving 13 bases between them. The CDR3 spells CASSVGIPSTDTQYF. CDR3 DNA sequence: TGTGCCAGCAGCGTCGGGATCCCGAGCACAGATACGCAGTATTTT. The variable domain in full, completed from reference TRBV28 and TRBJ2-3, reads DVKVTQSSRYLVKRTGEKVFLECVQDMDHENMFWYRQDPGLGLRLIYFSYDVKMKEKGDIPEGYSVSREKKERFSLILESASTNQTSMYLCASSVGIPSTDTQYFGPGTRLTVL.

The table lists this clonotype with a few counts. V gene TRBV4-3 combines with J gene TRBJ1-1; D uncertain. V dropped 3 bases and J dropped 1 base, with 9 bases sitting between them. This CDR3 is 14 amino acids long. In germline, CDR1 is LGHNA, CDR2 YSLEER. CDR3 region: CASSQSIRNTEAFF. The DNA of the CDR3 is TGCGCCAGCAGCCAGTCGATCAGGAACACTGAAGCTTTCTTT.

CDR3 sequence (DNA): TGTGCCAGCAGTTGGTCGCCTCCGACGGGCACTGAAGCTTTCTTT. Translated: CASSWSPPTGTEAFF. The chain combines TRBV6-2 or TRBV6-3 with TRBJ1-1, with D hard to call. CDR1 is MNHEY and CDR2 is SVGEGT in the germline V gene. The CDR3 runs to 15 residues. V was pared by 4 bases and J by 4 bases, with 16 bases between.

This clonotype was counted between two and nine times. V usage is TRBV5-5 and J usage is TRBJ2-3; D is unresolved. V shed 1 base and J shed 0 bases, with 9 bases lying between them. CDR1 and CDR2 (germline): SGHKS, YYEKEE (reference sequence). The CDR3 runs 15 residues. CDR3 sequence (DNA): TGTGCCAGCAGCTTGTCGCTCCCTAGCACAGATACGCAGTATTTT. Its translation: CASSLSLPSTDTQYF.

This clonotype was seen only a few times. V gene TRBV27 combines with J gene TRBJ2-5; TRBD1 is a possible D gene (6 bases). Between the trimmed V and J ends, which lost 5 bases and 2 bases, there was a span of 12 bases. Germline values: CDR1 MNHEY, CDR2 SMNVEV (reference sequence). This CDR3 is built from 14 residues. CDR3 DNA sequence: TGTGCCAGCAGTCGACAGGTATCGCAAGAGACCCAGTACTTC. This gives the protein CASSRQVSQETQYF.

The chain couples TRBV29-1 to TRBJ2-7; 11 bases align to TRBD2. Germline V gene lookup returns CDR1 SQVTM and CDR2 ANQGSEA. The CDR3 loop spans 14 amino acids. Trimming at V came to 3 bases and at J to 7 bases, leaving 8 bases not matched to a gene. CDR3 sequence: CSVDGLAGGREQYF. The CDR3 coding sequence is TGCAGCGTTGACGGTCTAGCGGGAGGCCGGGAGCAGTACTTC.

The sample holds a few counts of this clonotype. This sequence joins TRBV20-1 and TRBJ2-1, with TRBD2 matching 7 bases. The CDR3 sequence is 16 residues long. V shed 0 bases and J 2 bases; nucleotides not matched to a gene: 7. Germline V CDR1 and CDR2: DFQATT, SNEGSKA (reference sequence). CDR3 DNA sequence: TGCAGTGCTAGAGATTTTCGGGCGGGAGCCTACAATGAGCAGTTCTTC. Translating it yields CSARDFRAGAYNEQFF.

This clonotype was seen only a few times. J is TRBJ2-1 and V is TRBV7-3; D perhaps matches TRBD2 (5 bases). The CDR3 is 16 amino acids. Germline V CDR1 and CDR2: SGHTA, FQGTGA. V was shortened by 0 bases and J by 9 bases, with 18 bases between the two germline ends. DNA of the CDR3: TGTGCCAGCAGCTTAACGGGAGCGAATAGTCGCGGTGAGCAGTTCTTC. Encoded protein: CASSLTGANSRGEQFF.

This clonotype has a handful of counts. The genes are TRBV2 and TRBJ2-1; 10 bases align to TRBD2. With 8 bases clipped from V and 9 bases from J, the junction kept 22 bases outside the gene matches. CDR3 length: 18 residues. Germline V gene sequence: CDR1 SNHLY, CDR2 FYNNEI. CDR3 bases: TGTGCCAGCGGGCTGGGCTTTAGGGCTAGCGGGAGTAATGGTGAGCAGTTCTTC. Translation gives CASGLGFRASGSNGEQFF.

This clonotype was counted a few times. The CDR3 reads CASSWGQGAELFF. In DNA form, the CDR3 reads TGCGCCAGCAGCTGGGGACAGGGTGCAGAACTGTTTTTT. V and J are TRBV5-1 and TRBJ1-4; TRBD1 matches at 9 bases. Unmatched junction bases numbered 6, after V lost 3 bases and J lost 12 bases. Germline V lookup: CDR1 SGHRS, CDR2 YFSETQ. This CDR3 spans 13 amino acids.

Only a few counts were recorded for this clonotype. The chain links TRBV15 to TRBJ1-1, with D unclear. Trimming removed 0 bases from V and 11 bases from J, with 13 bases in between. Germline CDR1 is LNHNV and CDR2 is YYDKDF (reference sequence). This CDR3 contains 13 residues. The CDR3 spells CATSREGKSEAFF. The CDR3 bases are TGTGCCACCAGCAGAGAGGGCAAATCAGAGGCTTTCTTT.

This clonotype was counted ten times or more. V gene TRBV12-3 or TRBV12-4 combines with J gene TRBJ1-2; D ambiguous. The CDR3 is made up of 11 amino acids. V was clipped by 5 bases and J by 5 bases, with 6 bases between them. For the CDR3, the DNA is TGTGCCAGCAGTCTGGGGTATGGCTACACCTTC. The encoded protein is CASSLGYGYTF.

This chain links TRBV7-8 with TRBJ1-1; no reliable D call. The CDR3 covers 14 residues. Germline CDR1 SGHVS, CDR2 FQNEAQ. V lost 2 bases and J 0 bases, leaving 7 bases between the germline ends. The CDR3 nucleotides are TGTGCCAGCAGCTTAACATACATGAACACTGAAGCTTTCTTT. This gives the protein CASSLTYMNTEAFF. The complete variable domain, with remaining parts taken from reference TRBV7-8 and TRBJ1-1, reads GAGVSQSPRYKVAKRGQDVALRCDPISGHVSLFWYQQALGQGPEFLTYFQNEAQLDKSGLPSDRFFAERPEGSVSTLKIQRTQQEDSAVYLCASSLTYMNTEAFFGQGTRLTVV.

Concerning this clonotype itself: A clone one base away is much larger, so this may be a read error. The chain combines TRBV4-2 with TRBJ2-3; 10 bases align to TRBD2. V shed 4 bases, J shed 4 bases, and the junction held 8 bases outside the gene matches. The CDR3 is 16 amino acids. In germline, CDR1 is LGHNA, CDR2 YNFKEQ. The CDR3 DNA is TGTGCCAGCAGCCCACGTGTAGCGGGAGGAGCAGATACGCAGTATTTT. It translates to CASSPRVAGGADTQYF.

In its sample, this clonotype was seen many times. The J gene is TRBJ2-5, the V gene TRBV5-5, with TRBD2 as a possible D gene (6 bases). This CDR3 contains 15 residues. The V end was cut by 2 bases, the J end by 5 bases, with 16 bases between. Germline CDR1 reads SGHKS; CDR2 reads YYEKEE (reference sequence). The CDR3 loop reads CASSLTRLEAETQYF. The CDR3 DNA sequence: TGTGCCAGCAGCTTAACTCGACTAGAGGCGGAGACCCAGTACTTC.